This T cell receptor (beta chain) is from a study of T-cell reconstitution after alpha-beta-depleted transplantation in children. Germline CDR1 and CDR2: LGHNA and YNFKEQ. The CDR3 extends over 13 amino acids. Trimming cost V 4 bases and J 6 bases, with 13 bases left between them. A library of TCRbeta sequences, prepared with unique molecular identifiers, was generated. MiXCR, run by TCRdb on the PCR reads, gives a single entry per CDR3 protein. The table lists about 400,000 distinct CDR3 sequences, about a fifth of them singletons. The chain joins TRBV4-2 to TRBJ2-7, with D tentatively TRBD1 (6 bases). This sequence was found in a human donor who donated a stem cell graft to a child with acute myeloid leukemia. Sequences were derived from PBMCs from the stem cell graft donor, sampled from the stem cell graft. CDR3 loop: CASSRRQASEQYF. In DNA, the CDR3 is TGTGCCAGCAGCCGGAGACAGGCTTCCGAGCAGTACTTC.